The entry below describes one T cell receptor beta chain. Starting material for each TCR library was 3,500 to 4,000 ng of total RNA. PCR of TCRalpha and TCRbeta cDNA was nested, with two rounds of about 17 and 10 cycles. TCRdb reprocessed the 5' RACE reads and stores each CDR3 protein as one record, lacking DNA. Its clone listing holds tens of thousands of distinct CDR3 sequences. This sample is part of a study of monozygotic twins with inflammatory bowel disease. Germline lookup yields CDR1 MNHEY and CDR2 SMNVEV (reference sequence). The CDR3 has 14 residues. The receptor was isolated from a human donor with ulcerative colitis or Crohn's disease, or a healthy co-twin of an affected twin (not recorded which). The sample was blood. The gene calls are TRBV27 and TRBJ2-7; absent DNA, TCRdb's TRBD1 call cannot be checked. The CDR3 is CASSRQGGSYEQYF.